The TCR beta chain under discussion was sequenced for a study of regulatory T cells in long-lasting Graves disease. V was cut by 7 bases and J by 6 bases, with 19 bases left in between. The CDR3 sequence is 15 residues long. In germline, CDR1 is MNHNS, CDR2 SASEGT. Whole-study findings and limits: Patients with persistent disease showed a bias toward TRBV28, TRBJ1-2 and TRBJ2-5. Lower TCR diversity was seen in persistent Graves' patients than in newly diagnosed ones.

This clonotype was observed a few times. Its antigen is currently unknown. Investigators prepared the TCR beta libraries by applying iRepertoire HTBI primers and Arm-PCR of CDR3 regions. MiXCR, applied by TCRdb to the multiplex PCR reads, yields one record per CDR3 protein. The data hold about 540,000 distinct CDR3 sequences, with roughly 13% observed a single time. Time point denoted: newly diagnosed GD, antithyroid drugs for less than 3 months. Generation of the TCR library employed RNA extracted from PBMCs. This same sample was also taken into another study, of T cells in Graves' hyperthyroidism and ophthalmopathy. This second report adds: First-round RT-PCR of the TCR CDR3 relied on the HTBI primer set. Ophthalmopathy and stable hyperthyroidism were separated by a 13 V-J model.

Sequenced material: peripheral blood mononuclear cells (PBMCs), taken at new diagnosis, from a patient treated with antithyroid drugs. The origin of this receptor is a man in his thirties or forties with Graves disease. The rearrangement links TRBV6-1 to TRBJ2-1, with D possibly being TRBD1 or TRBD2 (6 bases each). The CDR3 coding sequence is TGTGCCAGCACTCCGGAGGGGGGCGGCCCCAATGAGCAGTTCTTC. Translating gives CASTPEGGGPNEQFF.